The entry below gives a single T cell receptor (beta chain) sequence along with its context. The antigen is unknown. The data are from a study of OX40 agonist ivuxolimab in advanced cancers. Background on the study: Patients were treated with ivuxolimab, an agonistic anti-OX40 (CD134) antibody. Study-wide results and limits: Both blood CD4+ and CD8+ T cells showed clonal growth by week 6 at 0.1 to 3.0 mg/kg. At 0.1-3.0 mg/kg, partial responders had clonal expansion among the lowest observed.

Germline V gene data show CDR1 as MGHRA and CDR2 as YSYEKL. Trimming left V 0 bases short and J 0 bases short, with 6 bases between. The CDR3 length is 16 residues. Assay used: immunoSEQ multiplex PCR; TCRdb lists only in-frame clones, some missing. The sample lists tens of thousands of clones, roughly 82% occurring once. The rearrangement links TRBV4-1 to TRBJ2-6, with D unresolved. Sequenced here: CD4+ or CD8+ T cells sorted from blood, sampled in a trial of the OX40 agonist ivuxolimab. The sequence was collected from an adult with an advanced solid tumor such as melanoma, head and neck, liver or kidney cancer. In DNA, the CDR3 is TGCGCCAGCAGCCAAGATGACTTCTCTGGGGCCAACGTCCTGACTTTC. Translating it yields CASSQDDFSGANVLTF.